These T cell receptor beta chains were read from a single sample in a study of T-cell memory formation after mild COVID-19. TCRdb re-derived calls from the 5' RACE reads in MiXCR, one entry per CDR3 protein. The repertoire holds about 340,000 distinct CDR3 sequences, with under 15% as singletons. Sequencing was performed on PBMCs or a T cell subset sorted from them (not recorded which). These receptors were taken from a man aged 18 to 29 who had mild COVID-19 (a few samples of this study predate the infection). Cell type and time point are not known. Each CDR3 is given without its conserved first and last residue. The order of the fields is CDR3 length, J gene, V gene, clone size, CDR3 protein. The size entry is marked missing in some rows and otherwise reads once, few, many or a size class.

len: 12
j_gene: TRBJ2-1
v_gene: TRBV12-3/TRBV12-4
abundance: many
CDR3aa: ASSLGGPYNEQF

len: 15
j_gene: TRBJ2-2
v_gene: TRBV20-1
abundance: many
CDR3aa: SARGPSGGAGTGELF

len: 12
j_gene: TRBJ2-5
v_gene: TRBV7-8
abundance: few
CDR3aa: ASLISGGKETQY

len: 12
j_gene: TRBJ1-2
v_gene: TRBV7-2
abundance: many
CDR3aa: ASSLALTNNGYT

len: 12
j_gene: TRBJ2-5
v_gene: TRBV20-1
abundance: .
CDR3aa: SARDPQRGATQY

len: 11
j_gene: TRBJ2-5
v_gene: TRBV7-2
abundance: many
CDR3aa: ASSLSWEETQY

len: 11
j_gene: TRBJ2-5
v_gene: TRBV2
abundance: few
CDR3aa: ATRGDIQETQY

len: 13
j_gene: TRBJ1-6
v_gene: TRBV11-2
abundance: few
CDR3aa: ASSLVGRLNSPLH

len: 10
j_gene: TRBJ1-1
v_gene: TRBV7-2
abundance: many
CDR3aa: ASSPQGLEAF

len: 16
j_gene: TRBJ2-1
v_gene: TRBV5-1
abundance: .
CDR3aa: ASRGGLTGGNSYNEQF

len: 14
j_gene: TRBJ1-4
v_gene: TRBV28
abundance: .
CDR3aa: ASSPQQESDNEKLF

len: 11
j_gene: TRBJ1-1
v_gene: TRBV6-5
abundance: .
CDR3aa: ASSYSDGQQTF

len: 13
j_gene: TRBJ1-5
v_gene: TRBV19
abundance: .
CDR3aa: ASSPEGGPQQPQH

len: 12
j_gene: TRBJ2-3
v_gene: TRBV4-3
abundance: many
CDR3aa: ASGQRTGGDTQY

len: 13
j_gene: TRBJ2-2
v_gene: TRBV7-9
abundance: few
CDR3aa: ASSLRRGDSGELF

len: 13
j_gene: TRBJ1-2
v_gene: TRBV7-2
abundance: many
CDR3aa: ASSPSSGVGYGYT

len: 12
j_gene: TRBJ2-7
v_gene: TRBV7-2
abundance: few
CDR3aa: ASSFYGLSHEQY

len: 14
j_gene: TRBJ1-2
v_gene: TRBV7-9
abundance: .
CDR3aa: ASSFPQGGVDYGYT

len: 14
j_gene: TRBJ2-3
v_gene: TRBV28
abundance: .
CDR3aa: ASSPVRATDTDTQY

len: 14
j_gene: TRBJ1-1
v_gene: TRBV3-1
abundance: many
CDR3aa: ASSRKRDSRNTEAF

len: 13
j_gene: TRBJ1-4
v_gene: TRBV7-6
abundance: few
CDR3aa: ASSSDIETGGKLF

len: 15
j_gene: TRBJ2-3
v_gene: TRBV7-2
abundance: .
CDR3aa: ASGGGDGRGGADTQY

len: 13
j_gene: TRBJ2-7
v_gene: TRBV7-6
abundance: many
CDR3aa: ASSLEQGVRYEQY

len: 13
j_gene: TRBJ1-5
v_gene: TRBV10-3
abundance: .
CDR3aa: AISDYGGGDRPQH

len: 11
j_gene: TRBJ1-1
v_gene: TRBV6-6
abundance: .
CDR3aa: ASNPPLGTEAF

len: 12
j_gene: TRBJ2-7
v_gene: TRBV27
abundance: few
CDR3aa: ASSPLGVSYEQY

len: 10
j_gene: TRBJ1-2
v_gene: TRBV2
abundance: few
CDR3aa: ASRGQIYGYT

len: 11
j_gene: TRBJ2-7
v_gene: TRBV29-1
abundance: once
CDR3aa: SVSYSGNYEQY

len: 11
j_gene: TRBJ2-5
v_gene: TRBV5-1
abundance: few
CDR3aa: ASSLQDRETQY

len: 13
j_gene: TRBJ2-4
v_gene: TRBV7-2
abundance: few
CDR3aa: ASSLTRQGLNIQY

len: 14
j_gene: TRBJ2-1
v_gene: TRBV20-1
abundance: many
CDR3aa: SARDFETSSYNEQF

len: 11
j_gene: TRBJ2-3
v_gene: TRBV6-2/TRBV6-3
abundance: few
CDR3aa: ATKRDDTDTQY

len: 12
j_gene: TRBJ2-5
v_gene: TRBV12-3/TRBV12-4
abundance: few
CDR3aa: ASSGGRNQETQY

len: 14
j_gene: TRBJ1-6
v_gene: TRBV7-2
abundance: few
CDR3aa: ASSLVVGRTNSPLH

len: 11
j_gene: TRBJ2-2
v_gene: TRBV12-3/TRBV12-4
abundance: .
CDR3aa: ASGRGSTGELF

len: 12
j_gene: TRBJ1-6
v_gene: TRBV12-3/TRBV12-4
abundance: .
CDR3aa: ASSLAEGNSPLH

len: 13
j_gene: TRBJ1-1
v_gene: TRBV10-3
abundance: .
CDR3aa: AISGREEADTEAF

len: 11
j_gene: TRBJ1-1
v_gene: TRBV6-5
abundance: .
CDR3aa: ASSLRTVPEAF

len: 13
j_gene: TRBJ2-1
v_gene: TRBV7-2
abundance: few
CDR3aa: ASSVNRVPGGEQF

len: 16
j_gene: TRBJ2-2
v_gene: TRBV7-9
abundance: .
CDR3aa: ASTFSTSGVSRSGELF

len: 11
j_gene: TRBJ2-2
v_gene: TRBV23-1
abundance: few
CDR3aa: ASSRGPPGELF

len: 15
j_gene: TRBJ1-2
v_gene: TRBV7-3
abundance: many
CDR3aa: ASSSLSRLRKNYGYT

len: 12
j_gene: TRBJ1-2
v_gene: TRBV5-5
abundance: few
CDR3aa: ASSLVSGAYGYT

len: 10
j_gene: TRBJ2-3
v_gene: TRBV4-3
abundance: few
CDR3aa: ASSHARDTQY

len: 13
j_gene: TRBJ1-2
v_gene: TRBV7-2
abundance: .
CDR3aa: ASSPLLGRRDGYT

len: 11
j_gene: TRBJ1-2
v_gene: TRBV29-1
abundance: .
CDR3aa: SVGWGRLYGYT

len: 11
j_gene: TRBJ1-3
v_gene: TRBV7-9
abundance: many
CDR3aa: ASEAGSGNTIY

len: 15
j_gene: TRBJ1-3
v_gene: TRBV9
abundance: .
CDR3aa: ASSPRTGGLSGNTIY

len: 10
j_gene: TRBJ1-3
v_gene: TRBV12-3/TRBV12-4
abundance: few
CDR3aa: ASTKKSNTIY

len: 13
j_gene: TRBJ2-7
v_gene: TRBV7-2
abundance: few
CDR3aa: ASSLGGSGAYEQY

len: 13
j_gene: TRBJ2-5
v_gene: TRBV7-6
abundance: few
CDR3aa: ASSLLLAESRGQY

len: 12
j_gene: TRBJ1-1
v_gene: TRBV10-3
abundance: .
CDR3aa: AISESTGLSEAF

len: 13
j_gene: TRBJ2-5
v_gene: TRBV5-1
abundance: .
CDR3aa: ASSSEPLRRETQY

len: 13
j_gene: TRBJ1-2
v_gene: TRBV7-9
abundance: few
CDR3aa: ASSRENGGLGGYT

len: 12
j_gene: TRBJ2-7
v_gene: TRBV6-5
abundance: few
CDR3aa: ASSYLTGSYEQY

len: 13
j_gene: TRBJ1-2
v_gene: TRBV7-2
abundance: once
CDR3aa: ASSLTDSTFYGYT

len: 11
j_gene: TRBJ1-2
v_gene: TRBV5-6
abundance: .
CDR3aa: ASSARRLYGCT